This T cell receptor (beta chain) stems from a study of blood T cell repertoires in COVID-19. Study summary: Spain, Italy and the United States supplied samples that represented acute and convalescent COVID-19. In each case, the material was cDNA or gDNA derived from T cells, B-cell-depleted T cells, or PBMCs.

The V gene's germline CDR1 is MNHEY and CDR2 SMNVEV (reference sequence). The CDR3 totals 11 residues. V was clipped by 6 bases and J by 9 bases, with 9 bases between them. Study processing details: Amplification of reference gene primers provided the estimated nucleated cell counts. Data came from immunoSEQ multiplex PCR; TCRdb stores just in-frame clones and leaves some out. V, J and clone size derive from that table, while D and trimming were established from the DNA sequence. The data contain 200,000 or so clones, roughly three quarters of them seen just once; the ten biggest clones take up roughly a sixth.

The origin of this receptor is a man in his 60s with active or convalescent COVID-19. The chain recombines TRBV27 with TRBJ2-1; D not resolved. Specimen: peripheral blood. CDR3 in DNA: TGTGCCAGCAGGAACCTAGGTGAGCAGTTCTTC. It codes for CASRNLGEQFF.